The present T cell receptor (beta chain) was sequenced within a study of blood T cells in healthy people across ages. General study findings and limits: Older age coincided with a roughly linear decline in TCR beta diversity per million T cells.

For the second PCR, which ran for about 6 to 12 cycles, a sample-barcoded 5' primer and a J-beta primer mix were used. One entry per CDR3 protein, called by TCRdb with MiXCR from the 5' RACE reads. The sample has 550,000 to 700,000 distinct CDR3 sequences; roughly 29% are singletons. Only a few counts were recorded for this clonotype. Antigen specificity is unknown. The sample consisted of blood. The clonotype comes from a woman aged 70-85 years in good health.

The CDR3 protein is CASTLGSSGNQETQYF. In DNA, the CDR3 is TGTGCCAGCACCCTTGGGTCTAGCGGCAACCAAGAGACCCAGTACTTC. V gene TRBV9 combines with J gene TRBJ2-5, with TRBD2 matching over 7 bases. CDR3 length equals 16 residues. V was pared by 6 bases and J by 0 bases, with 11 bases of the junction left unmatched. Germline V gives CDR1 SGDLS, CDR2 YYNGEE. The full variable domain, in which reference TRBV9 and TRBJ2-5 provide the parts outside the CDR3, is DSGVTQTPKHLITATGQRVTLRCSPRSGDLSVYWYQQSLDQGLQFLIQYYNGEERAKGNILERFSAQQFPDLHSELNLSSLELGDSALYFCASTLGSSGNQETQYFGPGTRLLVL.